The entry below describes one T cell receptor (beta chain). This clone was detected a few times. What antigen it recognizes has not been identified. The sample holds no much larger clone one base away, and base qualities are not on file. From its cysteine to its phenylalanine, the CDR3 spans 14 amino acids. Here the CDR3 DNA is all that survives: 42 bases in frame from base 1. Cut back by 4 bases and 3 bases, the V and J ends lie 12 bases apart. CDR1 MDHEN and CDR2 SYDVKM are derived from the germline V gene. The library was generated by PCR. The run used an Illumina HiSeq 4000. High-throughput sequencing was used to profile the TCR beta-chain CDR3 region of each patient. Regarding the original processing steps: CDR3 differences across clinicopathological groups were used to build a classifier for discriminating distant-metastatic papillary thyroid cancer patients. To measure repertoire diversity the researchers used the Shannon index, while the Morisita-Horn index served to gauge how similar the tumor and blood repertoires were. In TCRdb, the public reads were trimmed at Q25 with fastp and aligned with MiXCR, with productive beta chains retained. The V and J calls and clone size are TCRdb's, not the authors'. For this sample the table gives about 8,400 clones, of which approximately 31% were detected only once. 20% of the sample is in the top ten clones.

The data belong to a study of metastatic and nonmetastatic thyroid tumors (dated by TCRdb to about 2020). Turning to the overall study: For patients with malignant and with benign thyroid disease, the researchers compared repertoires between peripheral blood samples and tumor or nodule tissue samples. Study-wide conclusions, independent of this receptor: In both blood and tumor samples, malignant tumors were reported to have significantly higher TCR beta diversity than benign nodules.

No patient had received any treatment before thyroid surgery. The study retrospectively analysed patient clinical samples collected from the early 2010s to the late 2010s using T-cell receptor beta sequencing. Here the chain combines TRBV28 and TRBJ1-2; the D gene is perhaps TRBD1, on 5 matching bases. The specimen sequenced was tumor tissue. This receptor was identified in a female donor with papillary thyroid cancer or a benign thyroid nodule (not recorded which). Some clones in this sample may be carry-over from other donors' samples. The DNA reads as follows: TGTGCCAGCAGTTCGGCACAGGCATACTATGGCTACACCTTC. This translates into CASSSAQAYYGYTF.